Shown below are 24 T cell receptor beta chains from a single sample sequenced in a study of T cells in Graves' hyperthyroidism and ophthalmopathy. There were TCR beta CDR3 regions amplified from RNA transcripts. When the TCR CDR3 underwent first-round RT-PCR, the HTBI primer set was used. TCRdb fed the multiplex PCR reads into MiXCR, producing one record per CDR3 protein. The sample carries about 570,000 distinct CDR3 sequences, about 45% recorded once. The sequenced sample consisted of peripheral blood or thyroid tissue (not recorded which). The origin of the receptors is an adult woman with Graves' disease, either hyperthyroidism or ophthalmopathy (not recorded which).

This clonotype was detected a few times. The chain joins TRBV20-1 to TRBJ1-5; D possibly corresponds to TRBD1 (5 bases). Per germline, CDR1 DFQATT and CDR2 SNEGSKA (reference sequence). Deletions cut 5 bases from V and 11 bases from J, with 22 bases between. The CDR3 totals 14 residues. Here the CDR3 reads CSAPGTGKRETQHF. Here the CDR3 DNA reads TGCAGTGCTCCCGGGACTGGGAAGCGGGAGACCCAGCATTTT.

This clonotype has more than one count but fewer than ten. The chain is built from TRBV10-3 and TRBJ2-1; D unclear. The CDR3 is 13 residues long. From germline, CDR1 is ENHRY and CDR2 SYGVKD. The V and J ends lost 10 bases and 6 bases respectively, with 16 bases between them. This CDR3 reads CATAFLDGNEQFF. The CDR3 DNA sequence: TGTGCCACCGCCTTCCTGGACGGCAATGAGCAGTTCTTC.

This chain connects TRBV10-3 to TRBJ1-2, with D unresolved. V was clipped by 3 bases and J by 12 bases, with 17 bases between them. The CDR3 has 13 amino acids. Germline V gene data show CDR1 as ENHRY and CDR2 as SYGVKD. Here the CDR3 reads CAISERIGSGNTF. In DNA, the CDR3 is TGTGCCATCAGTGAAAGAATAGGCTCTGGAAACACCTTC.

The chain employs TRBV7-2 and TRBJ1-1; weak D call: TRBD1 (6 bases). In germline, CDR1 is SGHTA, CDR2 FQGNSA. V lost 3 bases and J lost 0, with 17 bases in between. The CDR3 spans 17 residues. CDR3 sequence (DNA): TGTGCCAGCAGCTTTCCCGGGGGGGGCAGAGTGAACACTGAAGCTTTCTTT. Its translation: CASSFPGGGRVNTEAFF.

The chain combines TRBV29-1 with TRBJ2-2; D gene ambiguous. The CDR3 runs to 13 residues. The V end lost 5 bases, the J end lost 7 bases, and 14 bases lay between the germline ends. Germline CDR1 is SQVTM and CDR2 is ANQGSEA. Here the CDR3 reads CSVIRALGGELFF. CDR3 DNA: TGCAGCGTTATTAGGGCTCTCGGCGGGGAGCTGTTTTTT.

The sample holds many counts of this clonotype. This rearrangement joins TRBV5-6 to TRBJ1-1; D is undetermined. CDR1 is SGHDT and CDR2 is YYEEEE in the germline V gene. The CDR3 is 15 residues long. V was pared by 3 bases and J by 5 bases, with 17 bases between. CDR3 nucleotide sequence: TGTGCCAGCAGCTCGGTGGGGTTCGTGGGGACTGAAGCTTTCTTT. Protein: CASSSVGFVGTEAFF.

A word on this clonotype: As the CDR3 is not closed by the conserved phenylalanine or tryptophan, this likely results from a read error. The gene calls are TRBV6-2 or TRBV6-3 and TRBJ2-7; weak D call: TRBD2 (6 bases). Trimming stripped 6 bases from V and 3 bases from J, with 21 bases between. The CDR3 sequence is 16 residues long. Germline assignment: CDR1 MNHEY and CDR2 SVGEGT. The CDR3 coding sequence is TGTGCCAGCAGCTCTGCGAGCGGGTTTTTCGGCTACGAGCAGTACCTC. It encodes CASSSASGFFGYEQYL.

The rearrangement joins TRBV5-6 to TRBJ1-1; D gene ambiguous. This CDR3 has 15 amino acids. Deletions cut 6 bases from V and 2 bases from J, with 17 bases between. Germline values: CDR1 SGHDT, CDR2 YYEEEE. The CDR3 region is CASTWNLGRNTEAFF. The CDR3 DNA is TGTGCCAGCACCTGGAACCTAGGCCGAAACACTGAAGCTTTCTTT.

A note on this clonotype: The limits of the CDR3 on the DNA are not certain, so only TCRdb's listed CDR3 is given. The chain has TRBV12-3 or TRBV12-4 and TRBJ2-6. The CDR3 length equals 14 residues, ends included. CDR3 loop: CASILGTGANVLTF.

In its sample, this clonotype was seen many times. The chain combines TRBV19 with TRBJ1-4; D remains ambiguous. This CDR3 spans 14 amino acids. Per germline, CDR1 LNHDA and CDR2 SQIVND (reference sequence). The V gene lost 9 bases and the J gene lost 7 bases, with 18 bases spanning the gap. The CDR3 DNA sequence: TGTGCCAGCGGCAACGGAAGGTTGGGTGAAAAACTGTTTTTT. Residues: CASGNGRLGEKLFF.

The V call is TRBV19, the J call TRBJ1-1; a possible D gene is TRBD1 (5 bases). The CDR3 is made up of 12 amino acids. V shed 3 bases and J shed 9 bases, with 11 bases lying between them. Germline V gene data show CDR1 as LNHDA and CDR2 as SQIVND (reference sequence). CDR3 bases: TGTGCCAGTAGTATTGGGGGAGGCAAAGCTTTCTTT. Protein: CASSIGGGKAFF.

The genes are TRBV27 and TRBJ1-1, with D perhaps matching TRBD1 (5 bases). Germline loops: CDR1 MNHEY, CDR2 SMNVEV (reference sequence). Between the trimmed V and J ends, which lost 6 bases and 8 bases, there was a span of 16 bases. This CDR3 spans 13 amino acids. The CDR3 region has the DNA TGTGCCAGCAGGTTTGGGGGTTATTCCGAAGCTTTCTTT. Protein: CASRFGGYSEAFF.

At least ten counts were recorded for this clonotype. This chain joins TRBV29-1 and TRBJ1-1; 8 nucleotides line up with TRBD1. The V and J ends lost 6 bases and 3 bases, in that order; junction bases with no gene match: 9. The CDR3 sequence is 14 residues long. The germline V gene encodes CDR1 SQVTM and CDR2 ANQGSEA. The chain's CDR3 is CSVRPMTGDTEAFF. DNA for the CDR3: TGCAGCGTCCGACCCATGACAGGGGACACTGAAGCTTTCTTT.

A word on this clonotype: A read error may produce the germline difference seen at one junction end. This chain joins TRBV2 and TRBJ2-7, with D unresolved. Germline V gene data show CDR1 as SNHLY and CDR2 as FYNNEI. This CDR3 has 12 residues. The CDR3 sequence is CASSVSAYGQYF. The CDR3, as DNA: TGTGCCAGCAGTGTGTCCGCCTACGGGCAGTACTTC.

This chain joins TRBV20-1 and TRBJ2-5, with 7 bases matching TRBD2. The J segment lost 3 bases and the V segment lost 6 bases, leaving 4 bases of the junction unmatched. The germline CDR1 and CDR2 sequences are DFQATT and SNEGSKA (reference sequence). This CDR3 is built from 12 residues. Here the CDR3 DNA reads TGCAGTGCGGGTGGACTAGAAGAGACCCAGTACTTC. Its protein is CSAGGLEETQYF.

A few counts support this clonotype. The V gene is TRBV7-2, the J gene TRBJ1-1, with a weak D call TRBD1 (6 bases). CDR3 length: 14 residues. The germline V gene encodes CDR1 SGHTA and CDR2 FQGNSA. V was clipped by 6 bases and J by 2 bases, with 13 bases between them. This chain's CDR3 is CASSFGTPNTEAFF. DNA of the CDR3: TGTGCCAGCAGTTTCGGGACACCAAACACTGAAGCTTTCTTT.

In regard to this clonotype: With a much larger clone just one base away, this may be a read error. This rearrangement joins TRBV5-4 to TRBJ1-1; D uncertain. The CDR3 extends over 18 amino acids. The germline gives CDR1 SGHNT, CDR2 YYREEE (reference sequence). Trimming removed 6 bases at V and 0 bases at J, with 24 bases between. CDR3 in amino acids: CASTMDQARPVMNTEAFF. In nucleotides, the CDR3 is TGTGCCAGCACCATGGACCAGGCGAGGCCTGTGATGAACACTGAAGCTTTCTTT.

This clonotype was counted a single time. The CDR3 loop reads CASSPRLADYYNSPLHF. DNA of the CDR3: TGTGCCAGCAGCCCTCGCCTAGCGGATTACTATAATTCACCCCTCCACTTT. The J gene is TRBJ1-6, the V gene TRBV9, with D unresolved. The germline V gene encodes CDR1 SGDLS and CDR2 YYNGEE. This CDR3 has 17 amino acids. Deletions cut 4 bases from V and 3 bases from J, with 17 bases between.

This clonotype has ten or more counts. The V call is TRBV7-2, the J call TRBJ1-1; D ambiguous. Germline values: CDR1 SGHTA, CDR2 FQGNSA. This CDR3 region has 15 residues. V was trimmed by 2 bases and J by 3 bases, leaving 13 bases between them. Here the CDR3 reads CASSLPLGRYTEAFF. As DNA, the CDR3 is TGTGCCAGCAGCTTACCCTTGGGCCGGTACACTGAAGCTTTCTTT.

This clonotype turned up a few times. The genes are TRBV15 and TRBJ2-6; D not certain. CDR3 length: 17 amino acids. Germline loops: CDR1 LNHNV, CDR2 YYDKDF (reference sequence). V was cut by 6 bases and J by 0 bases, with 15 bases left in between. The CDR3 region is CATSSRSTTSGANVLTF. CDR3 nucleotide sequence: TGTGCCACCAGTAGTCGCTCTACAACCTCTGGGGCCAACGTCCTGACTTTC.

This clonotype was detected ten times or more. The chain carries TRBV20-1 and TRBJ1-5, with D unresolved. V lost 3 bases and J 5 bases, leaving 8 bases between the germline ends. CDR1 and CDR2 from the germline V gene are DFQATT and SNEGSKA (reference sequence). The CDR3 covers 12 residues. The CDR3 loop is CSASNLDQPQHF. The DNA of the CDR3 is TGCAGTGCTAGTAATCTGGATCAGCCCCAGCATTTT.

This clonotype has ten or more counts. V is TRBV20-1 and J is TRBJ2-7, with D tentatively TRBD1 or TRBD2 (5 bases each). Per the germline V gene, CDR1 is DFQATT and CDR2 is SNEGSKA (reference sequence). This CDR3 region has 13 residues. V shed 3 bases and J shed 13 bases, with 22 bases lying between them. CDR3 residues: CSASNRGQLPLYF. In DNA form, the CDR3 reads TGCAGTGCTAGTAATCGGGGCCAACTCCCCTTATACTTC.

This clonotype was recorded at least ten times. The rearrangement uses TRBV20-1 and TRBJ2-7; D is unresolved. Trimming cost V 3 bases and J 6 bases, with 15 bases left between them. This CDR3 region has 13 residues. From germline, CDR1 is DFQATT and CDR2 SNEGSKA (reference sequence). The CDR3 coding sequence is TGCAGTGCTAGTGGGGAAGATTCGGGCGAGCAGTACTTC. Protein: CSASGEDSGEQYF.

The sample holds many counts of this clonotype. This chain joins TRBV4-1 and TRBJ1-2; D is unresolved. CDR1 is MGHRA, CDR2 YSYEKL, per germline. This CDR3 has 16 residues. The V and J ends lost 1 base and 3 bases respectively, with 15 bases between them. The CDR3 loop reads CASSQVGRQLHYGYTF. DNA of the CDR3: TGCGCCAGCAGCCAAGTTGGAAGGCAGCTCCACTATGGCTACACCTTC.